These 18 T cell receptor beta chains originate from one sample sequenced in a study of T cells in Graves' hyperthyroidism and ophthalmopathy. The CDR3 regions of TCR beta were amplified from RNA transcripts. The HTBI set primed first-round TCR CDR3 RT-PCR. TCRdb processed the multiplex PCR reads anew with MiXCR; each CDR3 protein has one entry. This sample has around 340,000 distinct CDR3 sequences, with around a sixth found just once. Sequencing input: blood. Receptor source: a man younger than 45 with Graves' hyperthyroidism.

A single count supports this clonotype. This chain joins TRBV7-9 and TRBJ2-3; weak D call: TRBD2 (5 bases). The V gene lost 5 bases and the J gene lost 0 bases, with 12 bases spanning the gap. The germline gives CDR1 SEHNR, CDR2 FQNEAQ (reference sequence). The CDR3 runs to 15 residues. The CDR3 DNA is TGTGCCAGCAGCCCTCTGGGCGGGAGCACAGATACGCAGTATTTT. Amino acids: CASSPLGGSTDTQYF. The full variable domain, completed using reference TRBV7-9 and TRBJ2-3, is DTGVSQNPRHKITKRGQNVTFRCDPISEHNRLYWYRQTLGQGPEFLTYFQNEAQLEKSRLLSDRFSAERPKGSFSTLEIQRTEQGDSAMYLCASSPLGGSTDTQYFGPGTRLTVL.

There are many counts of this clonotype. CDR3: CATRFPAKNTDTQYF. The CDR3 bases are TGTGCCACCAGGTTCCCTGCGAAAAACACAGATACGCAGTATTTT. The V gene is TRBV24-1, the J gene TRBJ2-3, with no clear D. V was clipped by 7 bases and J by 2 bases, with 15 bases between them. The CDR3 has 15 residues. Germline lookup yields CDR1 KGHDR and CDR2 SFDVKD.

In this sample, this clonotype turned up many times. This rearrangement joins TRBV2 to TRBJ1-4; 9 bases are a match to TRBD1. The ends lost 5 bases at V and 12 bases at J; junction bases unmatched: 10. Germline CDR1 and CDR2: SNHLY and FYNNEI. The CDR3 is made up of 14 amino acids. CDR3 protein: CASSKGQGGWELFF. The CDR3 bases are TGTGCCAGCAGTAAGGGACAGGGAGGGTGGGAACTGTTTTTT.

This clonotype was counted only a few times. Relative to the germline gene, one junction end is altered; a read error may explain this. The chain joins TRBV11-3 to TRBJ1-5; no definite D call. The CDR3 is 16 residues long. Germline V gives CDR1 SGHNT, CDR2 YENEEA. The CDR3 sequence: CASSLDRQYSNRPQHF. For the CDR3, the DNA is TGTGCCAGCAGCTTAGACAGGCAATATAGCAATCGGCCCCAGCATTTT.

J is TRBJ1-2 and V is TRBV29-1, with 10 bases identical to TRBD1. The CDR3 sequence is 15 residues long. The J segment lost 6 bases and the V segment lost 5 bases, leaving 12 bases of the junction unmatched. From germline, CDR1 is SQVTM and CDR2 ANQGSEA. CDR3 sequence (DNA): TGCAGCGTTTCGGAAAGGGGGACAGGGGAGCATGGCTACACCTTC. This translates into CSVSERGTGEHGYTF.

This clonotype came up many times. The chain carries TRBV12-3 or TRBV12-4 and TRBJ2-1; 7 bases line up with TRBD1. The CDR3 is 14 residues long. V lost 5 bases, J lost 8 bases, and 9 bases stayed unmatched. CDR3 nucleotides: TGTGCCAGCAGTCCCGGACAGGATGGAGATGAGCAGTTCTTC. Translation: CASSPGQDGDEQFF.

This clonotype was detected ten times or more. The V call is TRBV2, the J call TRBJ1-2, with 9 bases matching TRBD1. The germline gives CDR1 SNHLY, CDR2 FYNNEI. The CDR3 contains 14 residues. Germline trimming cut 6 bases from V and 5 bases from J; bases unmatched to any gene: 7. The CDR3 loop reads CASSDPGQGYGYTF. The CDR3 bases are TGTGCCAGCAGCGACCCGGGACAGGGTTATGGCTACACCTTC.

V is TRBV7-9 and J is TRBJ2-5; possibly TRBD1 for D (6 bases). This CDR3 contains 15 residues. CDR1 is SEHNR and CDR2 is FQNEAQ in the germline V gene (reference sequence). Trimming shortened V by 4 bases and J by 0 bases, and 12 bases separated the two germline ends. As DNA, the CDR3 is TGTGCCAGCAGCTCCTACCGGACAGACCAAGAGACCCAGTACTTC. Translated, it gives CASSSYRTDQETQYF.

This clonotype was recorded many times. The J gene is TRBJ2-6, the V gene TRBV7-3, with D tentatively TRBD1 (7 bases). This CDR3 region has 16 residues. CDR1 is SGHTA and CDR2 is FQGTGA in the germline V gene. Trimming took off 2 bases at V and 2 bases at J, with 10 bases between the two ends. CDR3 in DNA: TGTGCCAGCAGCTTACAGGGGGGAGCTGGGGCCAACGTCCTGACTTTC. This codes for CASSLQGGAGANVLTF.

The chain uses TRBV12-5 and TRBJ1-1; D remains unclear. Germline CDR1 LGHNT, CDR2 FRNRAP. This CDR3 is built from 14 residues. V lost 2 bases and J lost 3, with 10 bases in between. CDR3 sequence: CASGLTPLHTEAFF. The CDR3 DNA reads TGTGCTAGTGGTTTGACCCCCCTGCACACTGAAGCTTTCTTT.

The table lists this clonotype with many counts. The chain couples TRBV29-1 to TRBJ2-5, with 14 bases identical to TRBD2. The V gene's germline CDR1 is SQVTM and CDR2 ANQGSEA. The length of the CDR3 is 16 residues. The V gene end was trimmed by 6 bases and the J gene end by 2 bases; junction bases not matched to a gene: 8. CDR3 sequence reads: CSVPGTSGSWQETQYF. DNA of the CDR3: TGCAGCGTCCCCGGGACTAGCGGGAGTTGGCAAGAGACCCAGTACTTC.

This chain uses TRBV24-1 with TRBJ2-2; D gene ambiguous. The CDR3 totals 12 residues. Germline loops: CDR1 KGHDR, CDR2 SFDVKD. Trimming took 5 bases from V and 6 from J, leaving 6 bases between them. The CDR3 nucleotides are TGTGCCACCAGTGCAAGAGCCGGGGAGCTGTTTTTT. It specifies CATSARAGELFF.

This clonotype appeared a few times. The chain recombines TRBV20-1 with TRBJ2-1; D gene ambiguous. Germline CDR1 and CDR2: DFQATT and SNEGSKA (reference sequence). Trimming pared 4 bases from V and 6 bases from J, leaving 28 bases between. CDR3 size: 18 residues. CDR3 loop: CSAKDGEMADPLGNEQFF. CDR3 bases: TGCAGTGCTAAGGACGGCGAGATGGCTGACCCCTTGGGCAATGAGCAGTTCTTC.

The chain carries TRBV4-1 and TRBJ2-5; no clear D. Germline V gene lookup returns CDR1 MGHRA and CDR2 YSYEKL. V shed 0 bases and J shed 2 bases, with 10 bases lying between them. This CDR3 spans 15 amino acids. CDR3 sequence reads: CASSQDANKQETQYF. CDR3 DNA: TGCGCCAGCAGCCAAGATGCGAATAAACAAGAGACCCAGTACTTC.

The sample holds many counts of this clonotype. V gene TRBV30 combines with J gene TRBJ1-1, with D perhaps matching TRBD1 (5 bases). CDR1 is GTSNPN, CDR2 SVGIG, per germline (reference sequence). This CDR3 contains 14 residues. V was pared by 7 bases and J by 4 bases, with 19 bases between. CDR3 in DNA: TGTGCCTCGACGATGTGGGGGAGATCCACTGAAGCTTTCTTT. Translating gives CASTMWGRSTEAFF.

The chain joins TRBV29-1 to TRBJ1-3; D gene uncertain. V was cut by 5 bases and J by 0 bases, with 17 bases left in between. Germline V CDR1 and CDR2: SQVTM, ANQGSEA. The CDR3 is made up of 16 amino acids. This CDR3 is CSVSTQQLSSGNTIYF. For the CDR3, the DNA is TGCAGCGTTTCAACCCAACAGCTTTCCTCTGGAAACACCATATATTTT.

This clonotype was detected many times. This rearrangement joins TRBV6-1 to TRBJ2-1, with a tentative D call TRBD2 (6 bases). Germline V gene lookup returns CDR1 MNHNS and CDR2 SASEGT. The CDR3 has 15 amino acids. V dropped 0 bases and J dropped 7 bases, with 13 bases sitting between them. CDR3 nucleotide sequence: TGTGCCAGCAGTGAAGCATACTTTCGGGGGAATGAGCAGTTCTTC. Protein product: CASSEAYFRGNEQFF.

This clonotype was observed many times. This chain joins TRBV6-1 and TRBJ2-2; TRBD2 matches 8 bases. Germline V lookup: CDR1 MNHNS, CDR2 SASEGT. The junction had 10 bases not matched to a gene; V was cut back by 5 bases and J by 5 bases. CDR3 length: 16 residues. Here the CDR3 reads CASSLAGLGGTGELFF. CDR3 sequence (DNA): TGTGCCAGCAGTTTAGCGGGATTGGGTGGGACCGGGGAGCTGTTTTTT.